These T cell receptor beta chains were read from a single sample in a study of blood T cell repertoires in COVID-19. Assay used: immunoSEQ multiplex PCR; TCRdb lists only in-frame clones, some missing. The data show some 330,000 clones, approximately 88% seen once. The sample consisted of peripheral blood. The receptors originated from a woman between 45 and 65 years old with active or convalescent COVID-19. CDR3s include the opening cysteine and the closing phenylalanine or tryptophan. Part of the rows lack a size; the others show once, few, many or a class for expanded clones.

CASSQDSGTGLIYGYTF,.,TRBV18,TRBJ1-2
CASSLEQNRGESYNSPLHF,.,TRBV13,TRBJ1-6
CASSLNSRQGRTGELFF,.,TRBV27,TRBJ2-2
CASSQNRGPGDQYF,.,TRBV14,TRBJ2-5
CATSDGQGIKDYEQYF,.,TRBV24-1,TRBJ2-7
CASSETGTGPYEQYF,.,TRBV4-1,TRBJ2-7
CASSLGVVGYNEQFF,.,TRBV27,TRBJ2-1
CASSLGTGGYNEQFF,.,TRBV18,TRBJ2-1
CASSRARAPNEKLFF,.,TRBV4-3,TRBJ1-4
CASSLLSLQGAREDTQYF,.,TRBV3-1/TRBV3-2,TRBJ2-3
CASSQVYRNTEAFF,.,TRBV3-1/TRBV3-2,TRBJ1-1
CASSLAGGAPLYNEQFF,.,TRBV28,TRBJ2-1
CASILGGYNEQFF,.,TRBV12-3/TRBV12-4,TRBJ2-1
CASSEQFSYNEQFF,.,TRBV18,TRBJ2-1
CSFEDRGRGGYTF,.,TRBV29-1,TRBJ1-2
CASSLGTGGTDTQYF,.,TRBV5-1,TRBJ2-3
CASSQAQGEAFF,.,TRBV6-6,TRBJ1-1
CASSRGSFYGYTF,few,TRBV19,TRBJ1-2
CSVPIAGGRYNEQFF,.,TRBV29-1,TRBJ2-1
CASSQPGQGHNEQFF,.,TRBV4-2,TRBJ2-1
CSASVRSGRSSYNEQFF,.,TRBV20-1,TRBJ2-1
CASSFSGRVNTGELFF,.,TRBV7-2,TRBJ2-2
CAWSVSSGYGYTF,.,TRBV30,TRBJ1-2
CASSDPSGDSPLHF,.,TRBV19,TRBJ1-6
CASSPGQGNTIYF,.,TRBV6-1,TRBJ1-3
CASSLAQGEAFF,.,TRBV7-9,TRBJ1-1
CASSKPGQEAFF,.,TRBV6-5,TRBJ1-1
CASSQVPGLAGKGGEQFF,.,TRBV3-1/TRBV3-2,TRBJ2-1
CASSPPTGSGANVLTF,.,TRBV18,TRBJ2-6
CAISPLGQPNYGYTF,.,TRBV10-3,TRBJ1-2
CASSYRLSSYNEQFF,.,TRBV6-5,TRBJ2-1
CASSFPGAGGYTF,.,TRBV28,TRBJ1-2
CASSLNGPGYNYGYTF,.,TRBV7-3,TRBJ1-2
CAISESRILSYGYTF,few,TRBV10-3,TRBJ1-2
CASSASGRSNEQYF,once,TRBV7-2,TRBJ2-7
CASSLGTGVGTDTQYF,.,TRBV5-1,TRBJ2-3
CASSPRRVVCFDEQYF,.,TRBV21-1,TRBJ2-7
CASSWTGGAYGYTF,.,TRBV28,TRBJ1-2
CASSLGLTGGYTF,.,TRBV12-3/TRBV12-4,TRBJ1-2